This T cell receptor (beta chain) was found in a study of cytomegalovirus exposure and HLA in healthy donors. The V gene's germline CDR1 is SGHTA and CDR2 FQGNSA. This CDR3 contains 13 residues. Unrecorded immune exposures were likely, despite nominal health at sampling. Vbeta (60) and Jbeta (13) primers were used in the PCR. The protocol was immunoSEQ multiplex PCR, while the TCRdb copy is restricted to in-frame clones and leaves out a portion. This table holds some 48,000 clones. V usage is TRBV7-2 and J usage is TRBJ2-5, with D uncertain. The DNA matches TRBJ2-7 better at its end, which makes the J call doubtful. Material for sequencing was PBMCs. The TCR originated in a male donor in good health and CMV-seropositive. The DNA for the CDR3 is TGTGCCAGCAGCTTAGCATACTACTACGAGCAGTACTTC. It specifies CASSLAYYYEQYF.